The 27 T cell receptor beta chains presented below share a single source sample, sequenced in a study of beta chain features in type 1 diabetes listed by TCRdb under 2018. The antigens of these receptors remain unknown. The library was made by the immunoSEQ multiplex PCR assay. The High Capacity cDNA Reverse Transcription Kit was used to reverse transcribe all of the isolated RNA, meaning that expressed TCRB transcripts were what got sequenced. The table was pulled from immuneACCESS by TCRdb, which kept in-frame rearrangements only. Such tables lose some clones; where checked, under half of the loss comes from unresolved V genes, and the rest has no known cause. The sample records 300,000 to 400,000 clones, roughly 13% of which are singletons. Roughly 0.015% of the sample is held by the ten biggest clonotypes. What the research found in general, with its limitations: In all four CD4+ subsets, TCRB CDR3 length was moderately but significantly shorter in type 1 diabetes patients.

The sample taken for sequencing was naive CD4+ T cells from blood. The cell subset or site label here, explained by the study, means: true naive CD4+ T cells. The receptors stem from a woman aged 18-29 years with type 1 diabetes.

The chain joins TRBV29-1 to TRBJ1-2, with D possibly TRBD1 on 5 matching bases. V was trimmed by 4 bases and J by 8 bases, leaving 14 bases between them. The germline V gene has CDR1 SQVTM and CDR2 ANQGSEA. This CDR3 is built from 12 residues. The CDR3 DNA is TGCAGCGTTGCCGGCCAGGGTAAGGGCTACACCTTC. Amino acids: CSVAGQGKGYTF.

A few counts support this clone. The CDR3 loop reads CSAGQGPQETQYF. CDR3 DNA: TGCAGCGCCGGACAGGGCCCTCAAGAGACCCAGTACTTC. The chain recombines TRBV29-1 with TRBJ2-5; 8 bases align to TRBD1. CDR3 length: 13 residues. Germline lookup yields CDR1 SQVTM and CDR2 ANQGSEA. Losses at the gene ends were 7 bases for V and 2 bases for J; bases not matched to a gene: 6.

The chain has TRBV7-2 and TRBJ1-2; tentative D call: TRBD1 (5 bases). The CDR3 covers 13 residues. Germline loops: CDR1 SGHTA, CDR2 FQGNSA. Trimming took off 5 bases at V and 0 bases at J, with 7 bases between the two ends. This CDR3 is CASSQGPNYGYTF. For the CDR3, the DNA is TGTGCCAGCAGCCAGGGCCCTAACTATGGCTACACCTTC.

This clone was seen a handful of times. This sequence joins TRBV4-2 and TRBJ2-1, with 7 bases lining up with TRBD2. V lost 0 bases, J lost 6 bases, and 14 bases stayed unmatched. CDR1 is LGHNA and CDR2 is YNFKEQ in the germline V gene. This CDR3 comprises 18 residues. This CDR3 reads CASSQDNRGLSRINEQFF. CDR3 coding DNA: TGTGCCAGCAGCCAAGATAATCGGGGACTAAGCCGGATCAATGAGCAGTTCTTC.

The chain has TRBV7-6 and TRBJ2-1; D possibly corresponds to TRBD1 (5 bases). V gave up 2 bases and J gave up 10 bases, with 6 bases separating them. The CDR3 is made up of 11 amino acids. Germline CDR1 reads SGHVS; CDR2 reads FNYEAQ. The DNA of the CDR3 is TGTGCCAGCAGCTTAAGGACAGAGCAGTTCTTC. This sequence encodes CASSLRTEQFF.

This clone came up a few times. The chain carries TRBV19 and TRBJ2-1; 10 bases fit TRBD1. The CDR3 is 17 amino acids. The germline V gene has CDR1 LNHDA and CDR2 SQIVND (reference sequence). Trimming at V came to 5 bases and at J to 3 bases, leaving 10 bases not matched to a gene. Here the CDR3 reads CASSSGTGVDLYNEQFF. The CDR3 region has the DNA TGTGCCAGTAGTTCCGGGACAGGGGTTGACCTCTACAATGAGCAGTTCTTC.

This clone has only a few counts. J is TRBJ2-3 and V is TRBV4-2, with D possibly being TRBD2 (7 bases). Germline values: CDR1 LGHNA, CDR2 YNFKEQ. The CDR3 has 17 amino acids. The V gene lost 4 bases and the J gene lost 2 bases, with 19 bases spanning the gap. The CDR3 spells CASSRKEGGGVTDTQYF. Written as DNA, the CDR3 is TGTGCCAGCAGCCGAAAAGAAGGGGGAGGGGTCACAGATACGCAGTATTTT.

This clone was picked up a small number of times. This chain joins TRBV18 and TRBJ2-1; D uncertain. CDR1 and CDR2 (germline): KGHSH, LQKENI. The V gene lost 2 bases and the J gene lost 2 bases, with 10 bases spanning the gap. This CDR3 contains 15 residues. CDR3 DNA sequence: TGTGCCAGCTCACCAGGGCCAGGTGCCTACAATGAGCAGTTCTTC. It codes for CASSPGPGAYNEQFF.

This clone was seen a handful of times. The chain combines TRBV14 with TRBJ2-7; TRBD2 is a possible D gene (5 bases). V was shortened by 4 bases and J by 3 bases, with 13 bases between the two germline ends. Germline V CDR1 and CDR2: SGHDN, FVKESK. The CDR3 covers 14 residues. The CDR3 protein is CASSPQMSGYEQYF. The DNA for the CDR3 is TGTGCCAGCAGCCCCCAGATGAGCGGCTACGAGCAGTACTTC.

This clone was detected only a few times. The sample contains more than one DNA sequence encoding this CDR3. The genes are TRBV30 and TRBJ1-5; D possibly corresponds to TRBD1 (6 bases). CDR1 GTSNPN and CDR2 SVGIG come from the germline V gene (reference sequence). Trimming took 0 bases from V and 3 from J, leaving 9 bases between them. The CDR3 sequence is 14 residues long. CDR3 DNA: TGTGCCTGGAGTGTCTCAGGGGTCAATCAGCCCCAGCATTTT. Translation gives CAWSVSGVNQPQHF.

A few counts support this clone. The chain is built from TRBV28 and TRBJ2-3; 7 bases line up with TRBD1. CDR1 MDHEN and CDR2 SYDVKM come from the germline V gene. The V gene end was trimmed by 4 bases and the J gene end by 6 bases; junction bases not matched to a gene: 19. The CDR3 contains 18 residues. The CDR3 sequence: CASSSHQYRTGRGDTQYF. The CDR3 region has the DNA TGTGCCAGCAGTTCCCACCAATATAGGACAGGCCGAGGGGATACGCAGTATTTT.

V gene TRBV30 combines with J gene TRBJ1-2, with D unclear. Trimming removed 2 bases from V and 5 bases from J, with 9 bases in between. The length of the CDR3 is 12 residues. CDR1 and CDR2 (germline): GTSNPN, SVGIG (reference sequence). The CDR3 nucleotides are TGTGCCTGGAGTTCGGGGTTTTATGGCTACACCTTC. This encodes CAWSSGFYGYTF.

The chain recombines TRBV6-6 with TRBJ1-3; 8 nucleotides line up with TRBD1. V lost 4 bases, J lost 0 bases, and 5 bases stayed unmatched. This CDR3 region has 16 residues. Germline CDR1 reads MNHNY; CDR2 reads SVGAGI (reference sequence). CDR3 DNA sequence: TGTGCCAGCAGTTTCCGGACAGGGAACTCTGGAAACACCATATATTTT. It yields the protein CASSFRTGNSGNTIYF.

Only a few counts were recorded for this clone. The chain employs TRBV6-1 and TRBJ2-5, with TRBD2 identical over 7 bases. V shed 6 bases and J 5 bases; nucleotides not matched to a gene: 9. The CDR3 covers 14 residues. Per the germline V gene, CDR1 is MNHNS and CDR2 is SASEGT. CDR3 protein: CASSPPSGAETQYF. The CDR3 coding sequence is TGTGCCAGCAGCCCTCCTAGCGGAGCGGAGACCCAGTACTTC.

This chain joins TRBV19 and TRBJ2-3, with 8 positions matching TRBD1. Trimming took 3 bases from V and 4 from J; bases not matched to a gene: 9. Germline V CDR1 and CDR2: LNHDA, SQIVND (reference sequence). CDR3 size: 16 residues. CDR3 sequence (DNA): TGTGCCAGTAGTATGGTTGGGCAGGGGGCGGCAGATACGCAGTATTTT. Protein: CASSMVGQGAADTQYF. The whole variable domain, remainder taken from reference TRBV19 and TRBJ2-3, is DGGITQSPKYLFRKEGQNVTLSCEQNLNHDAMYWYRQDPGQGLRLIYYSQIVNDFQKGDIAEGYSVSREKKESFPLTVTSAQKNPTAFYLCASSMVGQGAADTQYFGPGTRLTVL.

There are a few counts of this clone. The chain recombines TRBV4-1 with TRBJ2-3; 10 nucleotides line up with TRBD2. V lost 1 base and J lost 5; bases outside the gene matches: 9. The CDR3 covers 17 residues. Germline V gives CDR1 MGHRA, CDR2 YSYEKL. In DNA, the CDR3 is TGCGCCAGCAGCCAAGTGGGTCTAGCGGGAGAGGTAGATACGCAGTATTTT. Translation: CASSQVGLAGEVDTQYF.

The V and J genes are TRBV9 and TRBJ2-5; TRBD1 matches at 8 bases. Germline-derived CDR1 and CDR2 are SGDLS and YYNGEE. The CDR3 is 14 amino acids. J gave up 5 bases and V 3 bases, and 6 bases lay outside the gene matches. The DNA for the CDR3 is TGTGCCAGCAGCGCCCAGGGGGCAGGGGAGACCCAGTACTTC. Its translation: CASSAQGAGETQYF.

This clone has more than one count but fewer than ten. The rearrangement links TRBV4-3 to TRBJ2-5; a weak D match, TRBD1 (5 bases). Germline CDR1 is LGHNA and CDR2 is YSLEER. The CDR3 consists of 15 residues. The V end lost 4 bases, the J end lost 5 bases, and 17 bases lay between the germline ends. In DNA form, the CDR3 reads TGCGCCAGCAGCCCAGTAAGGACACTCCTGGAGACCCAGTACTTC. Amino acid sequence: CASSPVRTLLETQYF.

The gene calls are TRBV6-5 and TRBJ2-7; D might be TRBD2 (6 bases). Trimming cost V 6 bases and J 4 bases, with 16 bases left between them. Germline CDR1 and CDR2: MNHEY and SVGAGI. CDR3 length: 14 amino acids. CDR3 nucleotides: TGTGCCAGCAGATCAGGATTGGGAGGTTACGAGCAGTACGTC. Protein: CASRSGLGGYEQYV.

The sample holds a few counts of this clone. The rearrangement uses TRBV7-2 and TRBJ2-3; D not certain. The CDR3 has 12 residues. V dropped 5 bases and J dropped 4 bases, with 7 bases sitting between them. CDR1 and CDR2 from the germline V gene are SGHTA and FQGNSA. CDR3 region: CASSASADTQYF. CDR3 nucleotides: TGTGCCAGCAGCGCCTCGGCAGATACGCAGTATTTT.

This clone has more than one count but fewer than ten. This rearrangement joins TRBV7-6 to TRBJ2-6; 13 positions match TRBD2. V dropped 4 bases and J dropped 0; count of bases not matched to a gene: 6. CDR3 size: 19 residues. Germline lookup yields CDR1 SGHVS and CDR2 FNYEAQ. The CDR3 loop reads CASSYNRLAGGSGANVLTF. CDR3 bases: TGTGCCAGCAGCTACAATAGACTAGCGGGAGGCTCTGGGGCCAACGTCCTGACTTTC.

This clone was counted only a few times. The gene calls are TRBV5-1 and TRBJ2-6; 9 nucleotides match TRBD1. This CDR3 contains 17 residues. The V and J ends lost 4 bases and 4 bases, in that order; junction bases with no gene match: 9. Looked up from germline, CDR1 is SGHRS and CDR2 is YFSETQ. CDR3 bases: TGCGCCAGCAGCGGAGGACAGGGGTCATTAGGGGCCAACGTCCTGACTTTC. It yields the protein CASSGGQGSLGANVLTF.

This clone was counted only a few times. The V gene is TRBV10-3, the J gene TRBJ1-1; D ambiguous. Deletions cut 6 bases from V and 3 bases from J, with 11 bases between. The CDR3 covers 13 residues. Germline V lookup: CDR1 ENHRY, CDR2 SYGVKD. CDR3 DNA: TGTGCCATCAGCCCAGAATGGTACACTGAAGCTTTCTTT. Amino acids: CAISPEWYTEAFF.

As DNA, the CDR3 is TGTGCCAGCAGTCCCGGGACAACCTTTGGGCCCCAGCATTTT. Translated, it gives CASSPGTTFGPQHF. The V call is TRBV28, the J call TRBJ1-5, with a tentative D call TRBD1 (6 bases). The length of the CDR3 is 14 residues. Germline CDR1 is MDHEN and CDR2 is SYDVKM. The ends were cut back, 5 bases at V and 9 bases at J, with 17 bases in the middle.

The CDR3 region is CASRQAQGIDTQYF. In nucleotides, the CDR3 is TGTGCCAGCAGGCAGGCGCAGGGTATAGATACGCAGTATTTT. The rearrangement links TRBV2 to TRBJ2-3; the D gene is possibly TRBD1 (5 bases). There are 14 residues in the CDR3. Germline CDR1 reads SNHLY; CDR2 reads FYNNEI. Trimming shortened V by 6 bases and J by 5 bases, and 15 bases separated the two germline ends. The variable domain in full, with the rest retrieved from reference TRBV2 and TRBJ2-3, is EPEVTQTPSHQVTQMGQEVILRCVPISNHLYFYWYRQILGQKVEFLVSFYNNEISEKSEIFDDQFSVERPDGSNFTLKIRSTKLEDSAMYFCASRQAQGIDTQYFGPGTRLTVL.

The sample holds a few counts of this clone. The V gene is TRBV5-1, the J gene TRBJ2-7; TRBD2 is a possible D gene (6 bases). The CDR3 loop spans 15 amino acids. The V gene lost 4 bases and the J gene lost 2 bases, with 16 bases spanning the gap. Looked up from germline, CDR1 is SGHRS and CDR2 is YFSETQ. For the CDR3, the DNA is TGCGCCAGCAGCCTCCAATCTAGCGTTACCTACGAGCAGTACTTC. Amino acid sequence: CASSLQSSVTYEQYF.

This clone was observed a few times. The chain joins TRBV9 to TRBJ2-1, with 10 positions matching TRBD1. The CDR3 covers 15 residues. V lost 4 bases to trimming and J lost 4 bases; unmatched junction nucleotides: 5. Germline-derived CDR1 and CDR2 are SGDLS and YYNGEE. Written as DNA, the CDR3 is TGTGCCAGCAGCACGGGACAGGGGATTTACAATGAGCAGTTCTTC. This encodes CASSTGQGIYNEQFF.